Included here is one TCR beta chain sequence, with context. Its antigen is unknown. Using immunoSEQ multiplex PCR, the repertoire was profiled, and TCRdb retains in-frame clones only, with some absent. The profile covers approximately 150,000 clones, with roughly 86% appearing a single time and roughly 4.8% taken by the ten largest. The entry originates in a study of cytomegalovirus exposure and HLA in healthy donors. Notes on the study in general: In the roughly 130 validation repertoires, a later analysis found that first-cohort TCR clusters tended to co-occur. Reported performance of the classifier showed diagnosis of cytomegalovirus status with high specificity and sensitivity.

Sequencing used PBMCs. The TCR was taken from a man younger than 30 in good health and CMV-seropositive.

CDR3 residues: CASSPMTGSTDTQYF. The CDR3 DNA follows: TGTGCCAGCAGTCCTATGACAGGGAGCACAGATACGCAGTATTTT. The J gene is TRBJ2-3, the V gene TRBV2; 7 nucleotides line up with TRBD1. The V segment lost 5 bases and the J segment 0 bases; nucleotides outside the gene matches: 5. This CDR3 contains 15 residues. The germline gives CDR1 SNHLY, CDR2 FYNNEI.